Listed here are 15 T cell receptor beta chains from one sample, sequenced in a study of control samples from healthy donors and cancer patients. Libraries were prepared by immunoSEQ multiplex PCR; TCRdb keeps only in-frame clonotypes and omits some of them. The profile shows about 86,000 clones, 94% of them singletons. Specimen: blood. The receptors were gathered from a woman aged 18 to 35 in good health.

The chain combines TRBV19 with TRBJ2-5, with D hard to call. V gave up 5 bases and J gave up 2 bases, with 21 bases separating them. Germline-derived CDR1 and CDR2 are LNHDA and SQIVND (reference sequence). The CDR3 consists of 17 residues. The CDR3 here is CASSQQHTASRQETQYF. DNA for the CDR3: TGTGCCAGTAGTCAACAGCACACGGCCAGTAGACAAGAGACCCAGTACTTC.

The chain carries TRBV9 and TRBJ2-7; D is ambiguous. The CDR3 extends over 15 amino acids. V lost 4 bases to trimming and J lost 0 bases, with 14 bases between them. The germline CDR1 and CDR2 sequences are SGDLS and YYNGEE. CDR3: CASSPQPGPSYEQYF. In nucleotides, the CDR3 is TGTGCCAGCAGCCCCCAACCGGGCCCCTCCTACGAGCAGTACTTC.

The chain recombines TRBV5-4 with TRBJ2-1; the D gene is possibly TRBD2 (6 bases). The germline CDR1 and CDR2 sequences are SGHNT and YYREEE (reference sequence). The CDR3 covers 16 residues. V shed 1 base and J shed 3 bases, with 14 bases lying between them. The chain's CDR3 is CASSLFTGVGYNEQFF. CDR3 coding DNA: TGTGCCAGCAGCTTGTTTACGGGAGTGGGCTACAATGAGCAGTTCTTC.

This clone occurred once. The rearrangement links TRBV11-3 to TRBJ2-7; 14 nucleotides line up with TRBD2. Germline CDR1 SGHNT, CDR2 YENEEA. There are 15 residues in the CDR3. V shed 5 bases, J shed 3 bases, and the junction held 3 bases outside the gene matches. Written as DNA, the CDR3 is TGTGCCAGCAGCCCGGGACTAGCGGGAGTCTACGAGCAGTACTTC. Protein sequence: CASSPGLAGVYEQYF.

V and J are TRBV29-1 and TRBJ1-6; D remains ambiguous. Germline V CDR1 and CDR2: SQVTM, ANQGSEA. V lost 5 bases and J 8 bases, leaving 16 bases between the germline ends. The CDR3 spans 14 residues. DNA of the CDR3: TGCAGCGTTCGACTCGGGGTTCAGGATTCACCCCTCCACTTT. It codes for CSVRLGVQDSPLHF.

CDR3: CASSAPGQGTKNIQYF. As DNA, the CDR3 is TGTGCCAGCAGCGCACCGGGACAGGGAACCAAAAACATTCAGTACTTC. The chain carries TRBV28 and TRBJ2-4, with TRBD1 identical over 9 bases. The V gene end was trimmed by 6 bases and the J gene end by 2 bases; junction bases not matched to a gene: 8. The CDR3 spans 16 residues. In germline, CDR1 is MDHEN, CDR2 SYDVKM.

This clone was recorded once. This chain joins TRBV27 and TRBJ1-1, with no clear D. Germline V lookup: CDR1 MNHEY, CDR2 SMNVEV (reference sequence). V shed 7 bases and J shed 0 bases, with 3 bases lying between them. The CDR3 is made up of 11 amino acids. The CDR3 region has the DNA TGTGCCAGCAAAATGAACACTGAAGCTTTCTTT. Translation: CASKMNTEAFF.

This chain uses TRBV7-9 with TRBJ1-2; 8 nucleotides align to TRBD1. V trimming: 4 bases; J trimming: 5 bases; junction bases outside the gene matches: 9. CDR1 is SEHNR and CDR2 is FQNEAQ in the germline V gene (reference sequence). The CDR3 runs to 15 residues. The CDR3 region has the DNA TGTGCCAGCAGCTCGGCCGGGACAGGTCTATATGGCTACACCTTC. Amino acid sequence: CASSSAGTGLYGYTF.

The rearrangement uses TRBV28 and TRBJ1-5, with D perhaps matching TRBD1 (5 bases). The germline V gene encodes CDR1 MDHEN and CDR2 SYDVKM. The CDR3 runs 15 residues. Trimming removed 3 bases from V and 7 bases from J, with 16 bases in between. For the CDR3, the DNA is TGTGCCAGCAGTTTCCCTGGGGGTCCTAACCAGCCCCAGCATTTT. This sequence encodes CASSFPGGPNQPQHF.

The V gene is TRBV9, the J gene TRBJ1-1; a possible D gene is TRBD1 (5 bases). The CDR3 runs 15 residues. V lost 0 bases and J lost 0, with 9 bases in between. CDR1 and CDR2 from the germline V gene are SGDLS and YYNGEE. CDR3 in DNA: TGTGCCAGCAGCGTAGGGGTGGGGGTGAACACTGAAGCTTTCTTT. It specifies CASSVGVGVNTEAFF. Full variable domain (rest looked up from reference TRBV9 and TRBJ1-1): DSGVTQTPKHLITATGQRVTLRCSPRSGDLSVYWYQQSLDQGLQFLIQYYNGEERAKGNILERFSAQQFPDLHSELNLSSLELGDSALYFCASSVGVGVNTEAFFGQGTRLTVV.

The V gene is TRBV19, the J gene TRBJ1-6, with D unclear. The CDR3 totals 14 residues. Germline CDR1 is LNHDA and CDR2 is SQIVND (reference sequence). Trimming took 5 bases from V and 0 from J, leaving 5 bases between them. The CDR3 DNA is TGTGCCAGTAGTTCGAGCTCCTATAATTCACCCCTCCACTTT. It translates to CASSSSSYNSPLHF.

This chain connects TRBV4-1 to TRBJ2-7; D is unresolved. Germline lookup yields CDR1 MGHRA and CDR2 YSYEKL. Trimming removed 2 bases from V and 0 bases from J, with 8 bases in between. The CDR3 length is 14 residues. As DNA, the CDR3 is TGCGCCAGCAGCCAATTAACGACCTCCTACGAGCAGTACTTC. Translated, it gives CASSQLTTSYEQYF.

This chain joins TRBV7-2 and TRBJ1-6; 7 bases match TRBD1. CDR1 SGHTA and CDR2 FQGNSA come from the germline V gene. The CDR3 consists of 16 residues. V was clipped by 2 bases and J by 5 bases; unmatched bases: 6. DNA of the CDR3: TGTGCCAGCAGCTTATATGCAGGGGGTAATAATTCACCCCTCCACTTT. Translated: CASSLYAGGNNSPLHF.

This clone is a singleton in its sample. The rearrangement uses TRBV5-5 and TRBJ1-4; 8 positions match TRBD1. With V trimmed by 2 bases and J by 4 bases, 7 bases remained unmatched. In germline, CDR1 is SGHKS, CDR2 YYEKEE (reference sequence). This CDR3 region has 16 residues. CDR3 bases: TGTGCCAGCAGCTTTGGAACAGGGGGTATTAATGAAAAACTGTTTTTT. This translates into CASSFGTGGINEKLFF. The full variable domain, in which reference TRBV5-5 and TRBJ1-4 provide the parts outside the CDR3, is DAGVTQSPTHLIKTRGQQVTLRCSPISGHKSVSWYQQVLGQGPQFIFQYYEKEERGRGNFPDRFSARQFPNYSSELNVNALLLGDSALYLCASSFGTGGINEKLFFGSGTQLSVL.

V and J are TRBV5-5 and TRBJ2-2; 13 bases agree with TRBD2. The V and J ends lost 4 bases and 8 bases, in that order; junction bases with no gene match: 14. Germline V gene data show CDR1 as SGHKS and CDR2 as YYEKEE (reference sequence). The CDR3 length is 18 residues. Here the CDR3 reads CASSPRGLAGSGRGELFF. The CDR3 DNA sequence: TGTGCCAGCAGCCCAAGGGGACTAGCGGGGAGTGGCCGGGGGGAGCTGTTTTTT.